The 20 T cell receptor beta chains below were found in one sample sequenced in a study of T cell responses to AZD1222 COVID-19 vaccine. Using immunoSEQ multiplex PCR, the repertoire was profiled, and TCRdb retains in-frame clones only, with some absent. The table has tens of thousands of clones, approximately 92% seen once; the top ten hold about a tenth. Source: peripheral blood, taken 28 days after the second AZD1222 dose. These receptors all come from an adult who received the AZD1222 COVID-19 vaccine.

This chain links TRBV3-1 (or the pseudogene TRBV3-2) with TRBJ2-3; no definite D call. The CDR3 has 15 amino acids. With 4 bases removed from V and 0 bases from J, the gap between germline ends came to 11 bases. Germline CDR1 LGHDT, CDR2 YNNKEL (reference sequence). The CDR3: CASSRTGSSTDTQYF. In nucleotides, the CDR3 is TGTGCCAGCAGCCGGACGGGCTCTAGCACAGATACGCAGTATTTT.

The V gene is TRBV18, the J gene TRBJ2-2; D is ambiguous. This CDR3 is built from 16 residues. Germline V lookup: CDR1 KGHSH, CDR2 LQKENI. Trimming cost V 1 base and J 1 base, with 10 bases left between them. CDR3 sequence reads: CASSPRAPGNTGELFF. DNA for the CDR3: TGTGCCAGCTCACCACGAGCGCCGGGGAACACCGGGGAGCTGTTTTTT.

The chain recombines TRBV12-3 or TRBV12-4 with TRBJ1-2; possibly TRBD1 for D (6 bases). The CDR3 contains 12 residues. Trimming stripped 2 bases from V and 7 bases from J, with 8 bases between. This CDR3 reads CASSLRGTGYTF. The CDR3 DNA follows: TGTGCCAGCAGTTTAAGGGGGACTGGCTACACCTTC.

The chain recombines TRBV6-5 with TRBJ1-3; D gene uncertain. Looked up from germline, CDR1 is MNHEY and CDR2 is SVGAGI. This CDR3 region has 13 residues. The V end was cut by 11 bases, the J end by 4 bases, with 15 bases between. The CDR3 is CAVRTVSGNTIYF. For the CDR3, the DNA is TGTGCCGTCAGGACGGTATCCGGAAACACCATATATTTT.

This clone was found a few times. The chain links TRBV3-1 (or the pseudogene TRBV3-2) to TRBJ2-7; D perhaps matches TRBD1 (5 bases). The CDR3 covers 15 residues. Trimming removed 2 bases from V and 1 base from J, with 12 bases in between. Germline assignment: CDR1 LGHDT and CDR2 YNNKEL (reference sequence). DNA of the CDR3: TGTGCCAGCAGCCAAACGACAGCCCCTTCCTACGAGCAGTACTTC. Its protein is CASSQTTAPSYEQYF.

This chain links TRBV7-9 with TRBJ1-6; 7 nucleotides agree with TRBD1. Trimming took 2 bases from V and 5 from J; bases not matched to a gene: 6. Germline V lookup: CDR1 SEHNR, CDR2 FQNEAQ (reference sequence). CDR3 length: 16 residues. The CDR3 DNA reads as TGTGCCAGCAGCTTACACCCGGGACAGAATAATTCACCCCTCCACTTT. It translates to CASSLHPGQNNSPLHF. Looking up the rest from reference TRBV7-9 and TRBJ1-6 gives the full variable domain: DTGVSQNPRHKITKRGQNVTFRCDPISEHNRLYWYRQTLGQGPEFLTYFQNEAQLEKSRLLSDRFSAERPKGSFSTLEIQRTEQGDSAMYLCASSLHPGQNNSPLHFGNGTRLTVT.

The rearrangement joins TRBV21-1 to TRBJ1-5. TRBV21-1 corresponds to a pseudogene. This CDR3 has 17 residues. Written as DNA, the CDR3 is TGTGCCAGCAGCAAAGGGGGGGCAGATTATAGCAATCAGCCCCAGCATTTT. Encoded protein: CASSKGGADYSNQPQHF.

The chain recombines TRBV19 with TRBJ1-2; perhaps TRBD1 as D (5 bases). The V end lost 10 bases, the J end lost 7 bases, and 19 bases lay between the germline ends. CDR1 is LNHDA, CDR2 SQIVND, per germline (reference sequence). The CDR3 has 13 amino acids. CDR3 sequence: CATLRGGFGGYTF. In nucleotides, the CDR3 is TGTGCCACCCTCCGGGGCGGGTTTGGTGGCTACACCTTC.

The genes are TRBV4-2 and TRBJ2-7; 14 bases line up with TRBD2. Unmatched junction bases numbered 10, after V lost 4 bases and J lost 2 bases. The CDR3 consists of 18 residues. Per the germline V gene, CDR1 is LGHNA and CDR2 is YNFKEQ. CDR3: CASSPRLAGGPITYEQYF. The CDR3 nucleotides are TGTGCCAGCAGCCCCCGACTAGCGGGGGGGCCGATAACCTACGAGCAGTACTTC.

V gene TRBV30 combines with J gene TRBJ1-1; 9 bases align to TRBD1. The CDR3 covers 13 residues. The V gene end was trimmed by 5 bases and the J gene end by 2 bases; junction bases not matched to a gene: 3. Per germline, CDR1 GTSNPN and CDR2 SVGIG (reference sequence). CDR3 DNA sequence: TGTGCCTGGCAGGGACAGGGTAACACTGAAGCTTTCTTT. Translating it yields CAWQGQGNTEAFF.

The V gene is TRBV6-2 or TRBV6-3, the J gene TRBJ2-2; D possibly corresponds to TRBD2 (5 bases). The CDR3 is 13 amino acids. Trimming removed 3 bases at V and 6 bases at J, with 8 bases between. Looked up from germline, CDR1 is MNHEY and CDR2 is SVGEGT. CDR3 bases: TGTGCCAGCAGTTATAAGAGGGCCGGGGAGCTGTTTTTT. Its translation is CASSYKRAGELFF.

The rearrangement uses TRBV7-6 and TRBJ2-2, with D possibly being TRBD2 (5 bases). The germline V gene encodes CDR1 SGHVS and CDR2 FNYEAQ. This CDR3 comprises 15 residues. Trimming cost V 3 bases and J 5 bases, with 13 bases left between them. The CDR3 DNA is TGTGCCAGCAGCTTGGGGAGAGGGTCGACCGGGGAGCTGTTTTTT. Translation: CASSLGRGSTGELFF.

The chain is built from TRBV28 and TRBJ2-7, with no clear D. CDR1 and CDR2 (germline): MDHEN, SYDVKM. CDR3 length: 11 residues. V lost 5 bases to trimming and J lost 2 bases, with 4 bases between them. CDR3 in DNA: TGTGCCAGCAGTGGGGCCTACGAGCAGTACTTC. The encoded protein is CASSGAYEQYF.

This clone was found once. V usage is TRBV13 and J usage is TRBJ1-1, with unresolved D. This CDR3 has 13 residues. Trimming stripped 8 bases from V and 2 bases from J, with 12 bases between. Germline loops: CDR1 PRHDT, CDR2 FYEKMQ (reference sequence). The CDR3 nucleotides are TGTGCCAGCCACGGGGTATTTAACACTGAAGCTTTCTTT. It encodes CASHGVFNTEAFF.

The rearrangement joins TRBV3-1 (or the pseudogene TRBV3-2) to TRBJ2-1; 9 bases agree with TRBD1. From germline, CDR1 is LGHDT and CDR2 YNNKEL (reference sequence). The CDR3 is 20 residues long. J gave up 0 bases and V 4 bases, and 16 bases lay outside the gene matches. CDR3 DNA sequence: TGTGCCAGCAGCCGGAGAGGACAGGGGCTCTCCCTAGGCTCCTACAATGAGCAGTTCTTC. This gives the protein CASSRRGQGLSLGSYNEQFF.

As concerns this clone: Additional DNA sequences in this sample encode the identical CDR3. This sequence joins TRBV10-3 and TRBJ1-1; D not resolved. V shed 0 bases and J shed 3 bases, with 8 bases lying between them. The CDR3 extends over 14 amino acids. Germline CDR1 is ENHRY and CDR2 is SYGVKD. CDR3 nucleotide sequence: TGTGCCATCAGTGAGTCGAATTCTTACACTGAAGCTTTCTTT. Translating gives CAISESNSYTEAFF.

This chain uses TRBV18 with TRBJ1-5, with 7 nucleotides matching TRBD1. Germline V gives CDR1 KGHSH, CDR2 LQKENI. The J segment lost 7 bases and the V segment lost 4 bases, leaving 10 bases of the junction unmatched. The CDR3 runs 15 residues. The CDR3, as DNA: TGTGCCAGCTCACTAGACAGGGACTTCGGGCAGCCCCAGCATTTT. It encodes CASSLDRDFGQPQHF.

CDR3: CSVGDETQYF. As DNA, the CDR3 is TGCAGCGTTGGGGATGAGACCCAGTACTTC. The genes are TRBV29-1 and TRBJ2-5; no reliable D call. Germline CDR1 reads SQVTM; CDR2 reads ANQGSEA. The CDR3 length is 10 residues. With 4 bases removed from V and 5 bases from J, the gap between germline ends came to 5 bases.

V is TRBV5-1 and J is TRBJ2-5; tentatively, D is TRBD1 (6 bases). Germline CDR1 reads SGHRS; CDR2 reads YFSETQ. The CDR3 has 13 amino acids. V was clipped by 2 bases and J by 5 bases, with 10 bases between them. The CDR3 DNA reads as TGCGCCAGCAGCTTACAGGGTCTGGAGACCCAGTACTTC. It codes for CASSLQGLETQYF.

The chain's CDR3 is CASSLWGTARETQYF. The CDR3 bases are TGTGCCAGCAGTTTATGGGGGACAGCGAGAGAGACCCAGTACTTC. The chain combines TRBV27 with TRBJ2-5, with 7 bases matching TRBD1. Trimming at V came to 1 base and at J to 4 bases, leaving 6 bases not matched to a gene. From germline, CDR1 is MNHEY and CDR2 SMNVEV (reference sequence). This CDR3 is built from 15 residues.